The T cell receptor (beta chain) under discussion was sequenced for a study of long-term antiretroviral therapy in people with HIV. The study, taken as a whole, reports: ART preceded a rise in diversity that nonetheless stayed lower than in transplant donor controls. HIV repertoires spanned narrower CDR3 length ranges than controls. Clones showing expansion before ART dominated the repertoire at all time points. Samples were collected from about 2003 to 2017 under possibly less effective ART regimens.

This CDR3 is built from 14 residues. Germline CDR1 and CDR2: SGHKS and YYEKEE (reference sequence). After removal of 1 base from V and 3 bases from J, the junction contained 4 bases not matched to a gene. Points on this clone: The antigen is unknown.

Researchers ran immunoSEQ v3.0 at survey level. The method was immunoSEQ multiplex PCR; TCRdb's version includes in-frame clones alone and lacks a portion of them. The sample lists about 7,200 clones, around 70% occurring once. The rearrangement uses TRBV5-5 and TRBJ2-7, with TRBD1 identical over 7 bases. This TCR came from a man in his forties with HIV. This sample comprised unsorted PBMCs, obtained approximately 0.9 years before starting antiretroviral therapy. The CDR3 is CASSLFQGVYEQYF. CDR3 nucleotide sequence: TGTGCCAGCAGCTTGTTCCAGGGGGTCTACGAGCAGTACTTC.